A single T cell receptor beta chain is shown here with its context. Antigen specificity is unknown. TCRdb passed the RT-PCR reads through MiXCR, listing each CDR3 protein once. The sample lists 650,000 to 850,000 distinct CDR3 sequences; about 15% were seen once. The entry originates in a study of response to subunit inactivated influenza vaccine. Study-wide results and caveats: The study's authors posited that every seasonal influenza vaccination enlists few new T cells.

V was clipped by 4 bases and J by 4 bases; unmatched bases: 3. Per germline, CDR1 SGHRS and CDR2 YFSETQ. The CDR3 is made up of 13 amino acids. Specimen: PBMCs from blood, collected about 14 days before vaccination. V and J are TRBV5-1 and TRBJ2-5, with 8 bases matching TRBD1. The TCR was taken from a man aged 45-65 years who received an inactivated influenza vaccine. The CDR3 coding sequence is TGCGCCAGCAGCCCGCAGGGGGCAGAGACCCAGTACTTC. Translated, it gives CASSPQGAETQYF.